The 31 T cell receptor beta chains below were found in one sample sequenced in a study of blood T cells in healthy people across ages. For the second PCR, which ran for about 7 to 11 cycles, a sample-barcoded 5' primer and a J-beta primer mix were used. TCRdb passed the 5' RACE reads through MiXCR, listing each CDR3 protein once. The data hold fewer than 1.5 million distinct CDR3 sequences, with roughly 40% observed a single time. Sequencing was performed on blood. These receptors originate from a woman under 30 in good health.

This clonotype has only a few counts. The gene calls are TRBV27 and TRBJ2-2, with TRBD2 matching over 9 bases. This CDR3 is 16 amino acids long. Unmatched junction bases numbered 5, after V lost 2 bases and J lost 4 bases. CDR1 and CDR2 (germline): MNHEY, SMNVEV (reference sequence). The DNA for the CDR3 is TGTGCCAGCAGTTTAGGCGGGGGGGCCCTCACCGGGGAGCTGTTTTTT. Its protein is CASSLGGGALTGELFF.

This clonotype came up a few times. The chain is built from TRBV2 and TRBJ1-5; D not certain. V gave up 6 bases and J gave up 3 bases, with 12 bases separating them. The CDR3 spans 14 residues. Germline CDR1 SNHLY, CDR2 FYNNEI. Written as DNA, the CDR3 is TGTGCCAGCAGGCCCCCGATCGACAATCAGCCCCAGCATTTT. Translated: CASRPPIDNQPQHF.

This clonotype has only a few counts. The CDR3 nucleotides are TGCAGTGCTAGAGTAAGACACCTCTCTGGGGCCAACGTCCTGACTTTC. It encodes CSARVRHLSGANVLTF. The chain is built from TRBV20-1 and TRBJ2-6; D ambiguous. CDR1 is DFQATT and CDR2 is SNEGSKA in the germline V gene (reference sequence). The CDR3 is 16 amino acids. The V gene lost 1 base and the J gene lost 0 bases, with 10 bases spanning the gap.

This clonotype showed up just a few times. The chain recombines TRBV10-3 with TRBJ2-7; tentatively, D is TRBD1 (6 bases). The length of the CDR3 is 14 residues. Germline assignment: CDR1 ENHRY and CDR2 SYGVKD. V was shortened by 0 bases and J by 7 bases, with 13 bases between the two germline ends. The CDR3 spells CAISESAGAREQYF. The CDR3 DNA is TGTGCCATCAGTGAGTCTGCAGGGGCTCGGGAGCAGTACTTC.

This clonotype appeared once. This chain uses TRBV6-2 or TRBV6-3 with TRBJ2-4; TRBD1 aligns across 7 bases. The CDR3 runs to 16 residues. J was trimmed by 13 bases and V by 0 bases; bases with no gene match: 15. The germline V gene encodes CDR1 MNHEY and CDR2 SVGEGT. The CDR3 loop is CASSYSKTQGDNEQYF. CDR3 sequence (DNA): TGTGCCAGCAGTTACTCAAAAACGCAGGGGGACAATGAGCAGTACTTC.

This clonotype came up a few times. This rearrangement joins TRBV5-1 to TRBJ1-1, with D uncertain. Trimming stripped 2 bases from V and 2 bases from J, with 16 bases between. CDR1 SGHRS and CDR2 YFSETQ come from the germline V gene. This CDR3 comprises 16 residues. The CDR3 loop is CASSFGGSYGNTEAFF. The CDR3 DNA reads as TGCGCCAGCAGCTTCGGTGGTTCGTACGGAAACACTGAAGCTTTCTTT.

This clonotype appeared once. CDR3 region: CASSDPQRGLTEAFF. The CDR3 DNA sequence: TGTGCCAGCAGTGACCCCCAGAGGGGGCTTACTGAAGCTTTCTTT. The chain uses TRBV25-1 and TRBJ1-1, with TRBD1 identical over 7 bases. Trimming removed 3 bases from V and 5 bases from J; junction bases left unmatched: 9. The CDR3 covers 15 residues. CDR1 MGHDK and CDR2 SYGVNS come from the germline V gene.

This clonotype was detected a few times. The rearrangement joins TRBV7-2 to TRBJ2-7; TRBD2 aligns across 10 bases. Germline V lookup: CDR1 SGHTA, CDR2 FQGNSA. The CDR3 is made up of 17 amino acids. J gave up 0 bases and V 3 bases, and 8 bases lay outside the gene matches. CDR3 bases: TGTGCCAGCAGCTTCAGCGGGGGGGCCTCGCTCTCCTACGAGCAGTACTTC. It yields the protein CASSFSGGASLSYEQYF.

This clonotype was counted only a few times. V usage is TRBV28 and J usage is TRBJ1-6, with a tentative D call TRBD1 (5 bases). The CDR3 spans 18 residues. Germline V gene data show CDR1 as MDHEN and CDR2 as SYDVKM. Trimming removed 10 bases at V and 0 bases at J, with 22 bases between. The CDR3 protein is CATMGRPLLRSYNSPLHF. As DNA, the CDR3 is TGTGCCACCATGGGGCGGCCGCTCCTGCGCTCCTATAATTCACCCCTCCACTTT.

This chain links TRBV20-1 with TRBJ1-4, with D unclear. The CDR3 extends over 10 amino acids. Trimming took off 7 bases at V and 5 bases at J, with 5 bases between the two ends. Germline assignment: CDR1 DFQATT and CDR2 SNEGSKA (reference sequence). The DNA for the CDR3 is TGCAGTGGGGGAAATGAAAAACTGTTTTTT. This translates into CSGGNEKLFF.

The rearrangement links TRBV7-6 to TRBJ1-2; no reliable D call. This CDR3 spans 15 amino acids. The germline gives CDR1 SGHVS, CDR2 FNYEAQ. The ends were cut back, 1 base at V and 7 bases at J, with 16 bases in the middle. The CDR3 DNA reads TGTGCCAGCAGCTTAGGACCGGAAGGCCCTCGTGGCTACACCTTC. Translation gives CASSLGPEGPRGYTF.

CDR3: CASRGIAGDQREQFF. In DNA form, the CDR3 reads TGTGCCAGCAGGGGAATAGCGGGAGACCAACGAGAGCAGTTCTTC. The chain joins TRBV11-2 to TRBJ2-1, with TRBD2 identical over 9 bases. The germline CDR1 and CDR2 sequences are SGHAT and FQNNGV. The CDR3 covers 15 residues. V was clipped by 6 bases and J by 10 bases; unmatched bases: 13.

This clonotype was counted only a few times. The CDR3 bases are TGTGCCAGCAGTCCAAGACAGGGAATAAATCAGCCCCAGCATTTT. Encoded protein: CASSPRQGINQPQHF. This chain joins TRBV2 and TRBJ1-5; TRBD1 matches at 7 bases. V gave up 5 bases and J gave up 4 bases; unmatched junction bases: 8. CDR3 length: 15 residues. CDR1 and CDR2 from the germline V gene are SNHLY and FYNNEI.

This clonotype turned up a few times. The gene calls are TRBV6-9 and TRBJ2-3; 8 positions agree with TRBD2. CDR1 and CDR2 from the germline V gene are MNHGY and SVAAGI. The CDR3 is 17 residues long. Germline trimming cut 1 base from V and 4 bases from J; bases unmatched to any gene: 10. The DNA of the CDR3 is TGTGCCAGCAGTTATTGGGCGGGAGGAGGTTGTGCAGATACGCAGTATTTT. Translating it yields CASSYWAGGGCADTQYF.

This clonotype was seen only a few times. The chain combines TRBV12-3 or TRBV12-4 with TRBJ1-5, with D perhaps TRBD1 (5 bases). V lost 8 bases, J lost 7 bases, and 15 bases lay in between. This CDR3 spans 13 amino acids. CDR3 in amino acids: CASVRGIGQPQHF. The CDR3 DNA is TGTGCCAGCGTTCGGGGGATAGGACAGCCCCAGCATTTT.

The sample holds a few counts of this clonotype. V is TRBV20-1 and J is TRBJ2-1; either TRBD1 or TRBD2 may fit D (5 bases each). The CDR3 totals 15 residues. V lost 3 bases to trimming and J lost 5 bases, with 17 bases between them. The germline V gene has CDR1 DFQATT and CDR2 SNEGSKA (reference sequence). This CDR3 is CSASSGRVSDNEQFF. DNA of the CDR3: TGCAGTGCTAGTTCGGGGCGGGTAAGCGACAATGAGCAGTTCTTC.

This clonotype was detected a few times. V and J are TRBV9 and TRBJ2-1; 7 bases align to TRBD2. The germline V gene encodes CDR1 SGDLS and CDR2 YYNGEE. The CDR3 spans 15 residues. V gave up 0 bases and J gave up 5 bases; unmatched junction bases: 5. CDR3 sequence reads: CASSVGGSLHNEQFF. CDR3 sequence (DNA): TGTGCCAGCAGCGTAGGCGGGAGTTTACACAATGAGCAGTTCTTC.

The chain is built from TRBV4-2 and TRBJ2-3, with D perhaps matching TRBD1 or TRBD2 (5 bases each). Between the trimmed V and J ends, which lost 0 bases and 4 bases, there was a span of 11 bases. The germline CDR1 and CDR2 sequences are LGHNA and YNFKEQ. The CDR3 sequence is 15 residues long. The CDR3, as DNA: TGTGCCAGCAGCCAAGATAGGCAGGGAGCAGATACGCAGTATTTT. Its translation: CASSQDRQGADTQYF.

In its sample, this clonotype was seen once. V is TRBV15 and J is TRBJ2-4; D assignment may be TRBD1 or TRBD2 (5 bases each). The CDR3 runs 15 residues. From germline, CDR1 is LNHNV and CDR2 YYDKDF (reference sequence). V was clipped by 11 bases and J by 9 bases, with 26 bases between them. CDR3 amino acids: CAPCLGRATWGIQYF. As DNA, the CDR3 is TGTGCCCCCTGCCTGGGGCGGGCAACCTGGGGCATTCAGTACTTC.

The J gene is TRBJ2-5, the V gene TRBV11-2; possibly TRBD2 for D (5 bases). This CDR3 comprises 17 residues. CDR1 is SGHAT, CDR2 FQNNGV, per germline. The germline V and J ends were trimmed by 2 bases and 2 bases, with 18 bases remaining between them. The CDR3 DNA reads TGTGCCAGCAGCTTAAGGTTCGGACTTCTATTTCAAGAGACCCAGTACTTC. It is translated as CASSLRFGLLFQETQYF. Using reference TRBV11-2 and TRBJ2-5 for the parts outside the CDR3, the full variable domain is EAGVAQSPRYKIIEKRQSVAFWCNPISGHATLYWYQQILGQGPKLLIQFQNNGVVDDSQLPKDRFSAERLKGVDSTLKIQPAKLEDSAVYLCASSLRFGLLFQETQYFGPGTRLLVL.

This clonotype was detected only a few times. The CDR3 protein is CASPTLTDYNEQFF. CDR3 coding DNA: TGTGCCAGCCCTACCTTGACGGACTACAATGAGCAGTTCTTC. This rearrangement joins TRBV21-1 to TRBJ2-1. TRBV21-1 is described as a pseudogene. This CDR3 has 14 residues.

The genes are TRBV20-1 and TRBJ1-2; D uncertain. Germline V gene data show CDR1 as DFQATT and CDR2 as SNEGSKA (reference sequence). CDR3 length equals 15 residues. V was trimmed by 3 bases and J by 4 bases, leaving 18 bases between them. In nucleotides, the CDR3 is TGCAGTGCTAGCCGTTACGGAGGCCTCGCCTATGGCTACACCTTC. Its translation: CSASRYGGLAYGYTF.

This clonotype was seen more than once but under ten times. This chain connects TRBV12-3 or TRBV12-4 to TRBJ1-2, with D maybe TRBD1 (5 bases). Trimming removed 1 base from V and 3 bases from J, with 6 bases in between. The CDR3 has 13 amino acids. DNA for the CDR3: TGTGCCAGCAGTTTAGGGGGACACTATGGCTACACCTTC. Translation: CASSLGGHYGYTF.

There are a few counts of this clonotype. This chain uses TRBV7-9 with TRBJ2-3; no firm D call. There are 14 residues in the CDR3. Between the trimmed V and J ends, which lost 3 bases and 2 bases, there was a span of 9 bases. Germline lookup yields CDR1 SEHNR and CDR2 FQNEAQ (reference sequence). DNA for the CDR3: TGTGCCAGCAGCTTGGAGTACGCCACAGATACGCAGTATTTT. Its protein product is CASSLEYATDTQYF.

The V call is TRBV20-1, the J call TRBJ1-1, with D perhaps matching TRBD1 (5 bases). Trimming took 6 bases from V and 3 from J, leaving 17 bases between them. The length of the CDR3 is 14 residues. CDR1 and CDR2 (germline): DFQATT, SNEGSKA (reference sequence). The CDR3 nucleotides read TGCAGTGCCCCCATTACAGGCATGGACACTGAAGCTTTCTTT. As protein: CSAPITGMDTEAFF.

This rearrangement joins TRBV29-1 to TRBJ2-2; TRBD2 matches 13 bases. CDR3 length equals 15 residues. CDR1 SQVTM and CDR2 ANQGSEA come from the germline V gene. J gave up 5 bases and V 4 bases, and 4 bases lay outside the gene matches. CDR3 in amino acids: CSVVSGLAGTGELFF. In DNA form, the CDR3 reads TGCAGCGTTGTTTCGGGACTAGCGGGAACCGGGGAGCTGTTTTTT.

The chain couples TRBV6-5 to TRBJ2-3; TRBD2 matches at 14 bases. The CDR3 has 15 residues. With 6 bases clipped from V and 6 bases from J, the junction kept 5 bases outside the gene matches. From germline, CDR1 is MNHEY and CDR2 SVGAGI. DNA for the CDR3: TGTGCCAGCAGAAGACTAGCGGGAGGGCCGGATACGCAGTATTTT. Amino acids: CASRRLAGGPDTQYF.

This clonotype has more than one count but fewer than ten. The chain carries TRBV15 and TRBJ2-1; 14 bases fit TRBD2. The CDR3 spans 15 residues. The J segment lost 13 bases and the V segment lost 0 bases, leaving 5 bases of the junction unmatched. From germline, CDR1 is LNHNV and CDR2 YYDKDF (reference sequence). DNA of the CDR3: TGTGCCACCAGCAGAGATCAGGGACTAGCGGGAGCTCAGTTCTTC. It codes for CATSRDQGLAGAQFF.

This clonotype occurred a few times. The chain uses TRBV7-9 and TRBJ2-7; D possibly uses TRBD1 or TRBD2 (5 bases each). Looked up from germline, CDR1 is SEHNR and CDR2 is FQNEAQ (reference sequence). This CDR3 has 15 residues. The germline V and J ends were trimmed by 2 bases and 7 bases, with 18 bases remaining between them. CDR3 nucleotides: TGTGCCAGCAGCTTATCTAAGGGACCCAACTTTGAGCAGTACTTC. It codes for CASSLSKGPNFEQYF. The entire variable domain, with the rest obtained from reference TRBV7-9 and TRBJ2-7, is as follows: DTGVSQNPRHKITKRGQNVTFRCDPISEHNRLYWYRQTLGQGPEFLTYFQNEAQLEKSRLLSDRFSAERPKGSFSTLEIQRTEQGDSAMYLCASSLSKGPNFEQYFGPGTRLTVT.

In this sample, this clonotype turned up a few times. CDR3 DNA: TGTGCCAGCAGGCTTCAGGGGGAGGAGACCCAGTACTTC. It is translated as CASRLQGEETQYF. The V call is TRBV12-3 or TRBV12-4, the J call TRBJ2-5, with 7 positions matching TRBD1. Trimming at V came to 6 bases and at J to 5 bases, leaving 6 bases not matched to a gene. The CDR3 has 13 amino acids.

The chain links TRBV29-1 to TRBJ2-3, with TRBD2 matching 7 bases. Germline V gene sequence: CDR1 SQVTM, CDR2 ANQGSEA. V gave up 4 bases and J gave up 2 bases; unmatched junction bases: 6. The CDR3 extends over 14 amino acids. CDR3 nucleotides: TGCAGCGTTGTGGCTAGCGGCTACACAGATACGCAGTATTTT. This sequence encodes CSVVASGYTDTQYF.